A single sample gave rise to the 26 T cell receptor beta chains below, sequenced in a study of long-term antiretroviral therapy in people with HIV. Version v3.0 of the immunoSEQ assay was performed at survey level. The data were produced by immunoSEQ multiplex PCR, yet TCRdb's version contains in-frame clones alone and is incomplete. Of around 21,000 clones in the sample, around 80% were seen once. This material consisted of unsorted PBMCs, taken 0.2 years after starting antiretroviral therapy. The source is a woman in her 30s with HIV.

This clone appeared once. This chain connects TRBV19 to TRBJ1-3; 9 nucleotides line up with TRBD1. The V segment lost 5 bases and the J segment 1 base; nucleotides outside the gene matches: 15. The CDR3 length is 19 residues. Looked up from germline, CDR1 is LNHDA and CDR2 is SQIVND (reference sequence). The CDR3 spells CASSYPDRGGHNSGNTIYF. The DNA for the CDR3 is TGTGCCAGTAGTTATCCGGACAGGGGAGGCCATAATTCTGGAAACACCATATATTTT.

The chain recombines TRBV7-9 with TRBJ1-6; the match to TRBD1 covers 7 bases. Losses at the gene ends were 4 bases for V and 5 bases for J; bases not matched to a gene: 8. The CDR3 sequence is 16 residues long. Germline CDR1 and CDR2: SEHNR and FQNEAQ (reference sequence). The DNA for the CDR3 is TGTGCCAGCAGCTCAGAAACAGGGGTGGATAATTCACCCCTCCACTTT. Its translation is CASSSETGVDNSPLHF.

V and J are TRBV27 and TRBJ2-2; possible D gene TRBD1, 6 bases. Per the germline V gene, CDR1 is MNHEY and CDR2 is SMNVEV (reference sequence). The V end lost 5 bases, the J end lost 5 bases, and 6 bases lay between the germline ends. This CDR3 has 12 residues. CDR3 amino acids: CASSGQTGELFF. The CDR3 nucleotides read TGTGCCAGCAGTGGACAGACCGGGGAGCTGTTTTTT.

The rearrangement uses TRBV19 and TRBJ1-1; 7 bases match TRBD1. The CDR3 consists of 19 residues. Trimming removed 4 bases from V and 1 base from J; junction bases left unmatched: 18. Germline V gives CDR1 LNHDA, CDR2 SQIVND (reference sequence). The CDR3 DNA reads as TGTGCCAGTAGTAAGTCGCCAGGGGGGAGCTTCGCAAAGAACACTGAAGCTTTCTTT. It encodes CASSKSPGGSFAKNTEAFF. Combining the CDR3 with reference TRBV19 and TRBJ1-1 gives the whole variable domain DGGITQSPKYLFRKEGQNVTLSCEQNLNHDAMYWYRQDPGQGLRLIYYSQIVNDFQKGDIAEGYSVSREKKESFPLTVTSAQKNPTAFYLCASSKSPGGSFAKNTEAFFGQGTRLTVV.

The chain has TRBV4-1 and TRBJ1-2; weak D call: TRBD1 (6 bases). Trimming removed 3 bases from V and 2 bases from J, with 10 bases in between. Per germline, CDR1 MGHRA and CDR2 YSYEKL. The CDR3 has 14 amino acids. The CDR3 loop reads CASSQAGENYGYTF. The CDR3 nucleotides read TGCGCCAGCAGCCAGGCAGGGGAAAACTATGGCTACACCTTC.

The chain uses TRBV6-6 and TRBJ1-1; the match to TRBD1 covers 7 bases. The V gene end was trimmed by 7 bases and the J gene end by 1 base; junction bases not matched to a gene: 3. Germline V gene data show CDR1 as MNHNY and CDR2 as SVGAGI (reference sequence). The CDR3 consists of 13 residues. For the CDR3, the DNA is TGTGCCAGCATGAGACAGGGGAACACTGAAGCTTTCTTT. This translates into CASMRQGNTEAFF.

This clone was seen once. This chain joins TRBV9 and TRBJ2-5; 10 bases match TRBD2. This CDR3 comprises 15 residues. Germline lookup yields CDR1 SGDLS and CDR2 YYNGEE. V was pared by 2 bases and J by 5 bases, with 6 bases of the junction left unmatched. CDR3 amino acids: CASSVSGGALETQYF. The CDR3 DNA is TGTGCCAGCAGCGTCAGCGGGGGGGCCTTGGAGACCCAGTACTTC.

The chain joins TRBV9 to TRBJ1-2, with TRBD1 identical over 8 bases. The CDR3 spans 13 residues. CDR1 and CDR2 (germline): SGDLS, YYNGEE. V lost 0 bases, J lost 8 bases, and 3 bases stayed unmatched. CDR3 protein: CASSVAGGYGYTF. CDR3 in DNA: TGTGCCAGCAGCGTAGCAGGGGGCTACGGCTACACCTTC.

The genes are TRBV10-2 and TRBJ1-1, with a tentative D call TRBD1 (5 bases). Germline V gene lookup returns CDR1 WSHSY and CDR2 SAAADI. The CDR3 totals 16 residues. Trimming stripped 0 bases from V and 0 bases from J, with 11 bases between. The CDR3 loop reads CASSESGGRVNTEAFF. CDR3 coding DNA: TGCGCCAGCAGTGAGTCGGGGGGTAGGGTGAACACTGAAGCTTTCTTT.

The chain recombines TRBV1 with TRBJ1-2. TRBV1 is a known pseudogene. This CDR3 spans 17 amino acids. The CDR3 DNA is TGCACCAGCAGCCAAGATAAAGAGGTGGGGGTTGGCTATGGCTACACCTTC. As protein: CTSSQDKEVGVGYGYTF.

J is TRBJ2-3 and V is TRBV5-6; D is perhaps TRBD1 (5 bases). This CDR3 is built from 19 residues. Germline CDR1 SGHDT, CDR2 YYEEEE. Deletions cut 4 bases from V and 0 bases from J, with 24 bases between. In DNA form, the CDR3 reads TGTGCCAGCAGCCCGATCCCTAATAGACAGAGTACTAGCACAGATACGCAGTATTTT. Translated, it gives CASSPIPNRQSTSTDTQYF.

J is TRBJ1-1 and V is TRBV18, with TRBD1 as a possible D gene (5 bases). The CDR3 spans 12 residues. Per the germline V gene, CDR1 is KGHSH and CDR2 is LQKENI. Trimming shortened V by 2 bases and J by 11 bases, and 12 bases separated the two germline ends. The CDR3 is CASSPGGGEAFF. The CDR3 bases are TGTGCCAGCTCACCAGGGGGGGGAGAGGCTTTCTTT.

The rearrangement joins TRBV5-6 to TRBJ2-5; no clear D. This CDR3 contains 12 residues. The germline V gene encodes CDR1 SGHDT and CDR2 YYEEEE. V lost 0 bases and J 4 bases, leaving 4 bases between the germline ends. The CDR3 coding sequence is TGTGCCAGCAGCTTGGTCGGAGAGACCCAGTACTTC. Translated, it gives CASSLVGETQYF.

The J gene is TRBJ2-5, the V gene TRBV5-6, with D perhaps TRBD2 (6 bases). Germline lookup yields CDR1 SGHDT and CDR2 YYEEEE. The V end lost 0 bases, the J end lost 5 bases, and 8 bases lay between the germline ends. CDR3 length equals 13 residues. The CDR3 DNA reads TGTGCCAGCAGCTTGGGAGGAGGGGAGACCCAGTACTTC. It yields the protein CASSLGGGETQYF.

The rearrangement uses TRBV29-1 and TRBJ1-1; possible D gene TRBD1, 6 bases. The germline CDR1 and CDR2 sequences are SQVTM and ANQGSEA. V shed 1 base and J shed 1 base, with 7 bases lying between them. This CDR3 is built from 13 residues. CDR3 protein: CSVEGGQNTEAFF. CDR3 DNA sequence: TGCAGCGTTGAAGGGGGACAGAACACTGAAGCTTTCTTT.

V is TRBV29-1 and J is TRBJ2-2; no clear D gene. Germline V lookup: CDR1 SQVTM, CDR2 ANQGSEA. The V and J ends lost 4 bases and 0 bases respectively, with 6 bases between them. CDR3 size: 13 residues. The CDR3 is CSVARPNTGELFF. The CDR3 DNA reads TGCAGCGTTGCCCGGCCGAACACCGGGGAGCTGTTTTTT.

The DNA for the CDR3 is TGTGCCAGCAGCTCGTCAGGGGGCCAAAAAGCTCCCCGAGAGACCCAGTACTTC. Protein sequence: CASSSSGGQKAPRETQYF. V usage is TRBV11-2 and J usage is TRBJ2-5; TRBD1 aligns across 8 bases. The CDR3 runs 18 residues. CDR1 SGHAT and CDR2 FQNNGV come from the germline V gene. V was clipped by 4 bases and J by 4 bases; unmatched bases: 17.

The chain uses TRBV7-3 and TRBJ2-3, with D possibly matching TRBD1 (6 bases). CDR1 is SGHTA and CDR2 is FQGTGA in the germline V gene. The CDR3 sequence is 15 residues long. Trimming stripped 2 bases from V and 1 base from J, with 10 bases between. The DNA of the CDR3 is TGTGCCAGCAGCTTAGAACAGGGAGGCACAGATACGCAGTATTTT. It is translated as CASSLEQGGTDTQYF.

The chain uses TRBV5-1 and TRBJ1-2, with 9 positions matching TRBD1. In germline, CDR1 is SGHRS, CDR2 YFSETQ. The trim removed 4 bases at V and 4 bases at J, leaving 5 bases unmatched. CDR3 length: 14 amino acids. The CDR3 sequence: CASSDTTGGYGYTF. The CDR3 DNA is TGCGCCAGCAGCGATACGACAGGGGGCTATGGCTACACCTTC.

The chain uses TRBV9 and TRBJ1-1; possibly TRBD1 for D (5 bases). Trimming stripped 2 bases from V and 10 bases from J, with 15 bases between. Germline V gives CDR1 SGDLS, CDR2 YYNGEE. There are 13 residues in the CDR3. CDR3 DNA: TGTGCCAGCAGCGTTGCCCCGGGGGATGTAGCTTTCTTT. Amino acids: CASSVAPGDVAFF.

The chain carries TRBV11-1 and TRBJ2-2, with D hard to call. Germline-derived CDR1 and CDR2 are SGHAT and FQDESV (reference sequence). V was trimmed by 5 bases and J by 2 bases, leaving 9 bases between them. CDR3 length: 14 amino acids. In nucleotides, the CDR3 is TGTGCCAGCAGCCCTCCGATTAACACCGGGGAGCTGTTTTTT. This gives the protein CASSPPINTGELFF.

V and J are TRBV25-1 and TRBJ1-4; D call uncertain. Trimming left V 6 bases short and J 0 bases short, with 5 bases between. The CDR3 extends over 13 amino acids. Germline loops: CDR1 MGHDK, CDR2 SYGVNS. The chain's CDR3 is CASRGSTNEKLFF. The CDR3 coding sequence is TGTGCCAGCAGGGGTTCAACTAATGAAAAACTGTTTTTT.

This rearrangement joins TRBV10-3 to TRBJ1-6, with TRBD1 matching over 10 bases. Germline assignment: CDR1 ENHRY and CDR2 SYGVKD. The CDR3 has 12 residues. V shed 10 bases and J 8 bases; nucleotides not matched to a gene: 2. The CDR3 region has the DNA TGTGCCACCGGACAGGGGGATTCACCCCTCCACTTT. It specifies CATGQGDSPLHF.

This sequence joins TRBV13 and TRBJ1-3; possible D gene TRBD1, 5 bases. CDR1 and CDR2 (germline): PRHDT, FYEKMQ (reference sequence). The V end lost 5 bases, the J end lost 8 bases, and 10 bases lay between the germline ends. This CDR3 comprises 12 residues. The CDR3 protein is CASSKGVDTIYF. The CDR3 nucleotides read TGTGCCAGCAGCAAAGGGGTAGACACCATATATTTT.

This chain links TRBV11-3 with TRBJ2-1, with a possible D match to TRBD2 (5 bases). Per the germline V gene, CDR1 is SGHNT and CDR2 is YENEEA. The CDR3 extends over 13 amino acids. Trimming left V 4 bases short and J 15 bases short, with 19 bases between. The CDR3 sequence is CASSSSGGERGFF. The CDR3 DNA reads TGTGCCAGCAGCTCCTCAGGAGGAGAGCGCGGGTTCTTC.

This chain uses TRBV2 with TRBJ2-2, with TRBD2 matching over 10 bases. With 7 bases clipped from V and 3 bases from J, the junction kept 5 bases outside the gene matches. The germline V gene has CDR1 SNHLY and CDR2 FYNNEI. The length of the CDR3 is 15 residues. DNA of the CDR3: TGTGCCAGCAAGCGAGCGGGGGGGGACACCGGGGAGCTGTTTTTT. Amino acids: CASKRAGGDTGELFF.